This TCR beta chain was identified in a study of graft-versus-host responses after intestinal transplantation (dated by TCRdb to the early 2020s). Some background on the complete study: The transplants that recipients received were multivisceral, liver-intestinal, or isolated intestinal. Every recipient was given anti-thymocyte globulin induction, followed by roughly 3 years of maintenance tacrolimus and steroids. Bulk TCR-beta CDR3 sequencing was used to track graft-versus-host and host-versus-graft alloreactive T cell clones in the graft, circulation and bone marrow after intestinal transplantation. Alloreactive clones were identified by sequencing pre-transplant mixed lymphocyte reaction products and comparing them with unstimulated pre-transplant donor and recipient T cells. The cohort enrolled some 23 intestinal transplant recipients including one retransplant, and a few patients lacking pretransplant specimens were excluded. Donor T cell macrochimerism was defined as a peak of at least 4% donor T cells among recipient peripheral blood mononuclear cells. Instead of going to the commercial service, samples from a few later patients were sequenced in-house on an Illumina MiSeq and processed with MiXCR. Study-level results and caveats: Early after transplant, declines in HvG clones were associated with peak levels of circulating GvH clones. In the allografts of patients with donor T cell macrochimerism, GvH to HvG T cell clonal ratios were high. The conclusions were limited by the relatively low number and heterogeneity of the intestinal transplant patients. GvH clones were detected in recipient bone marrow, and some of these GvH clones were observed earlier in ileal mucosa or blood, consistent with an intestinal mucosal origin.

The library was made by the immunoSEQ multiplex PCR assay. In most patients, genomic DNA was isolated using the Qiagen DNeasy Blood and Tissue Kit and sent frozen to Adaptive Biotechnologies for TCR sequencing. Adaptive Biotechnologies carried out high-throughput TCR-beta CDR3 sequencing of genomic DNA for most patients. Concerning the study's data processing: TCR sequencing data were retrieved from Adaptive's ImmunoSEQ software for around 20 patients, whereas a few other patients were processed with MiXCR and VDJtools. To correct CD4 versus CD8 sorting errors, sequences present in both subsets at a frequency ratio below 5:1 were removed. CDR3 nucleotide sequences shared between donor and recipient were removed because their origin could not be assigned. Alloreactive clones required at least 2-fold expansion over unstimulated cells and minimum CFSE-low frequency of 0.002% (template counts) or 0.001% (read counts). A clone was considered mappable if detected in the sequenced pre-transplant spleen, lymph node, or MLR CFSE-low populations of the donor or recipient. The cumulative frequency of alloreactive clones was calculated as a percentage of all sequences, weighted by copy number. Sourced from immuneACCESS, this table was stored by TCRdb with only in-frame sequences that have V and J called. A share of the clones is absent; for the studies checked, an unresolved V gene accounts for under half, and the remainder has no known explanation. V, J and clone size were drawn from that table, and D and trimming were deduced from the DNA. This sample has roughly 100,000 clones in its table, and roughly 91% of those were observed once. The ten largest clones add up to over 0.15% of the sample.

Concerning this clone: There is no known antigen for this receptor. The sample holds no much larger clone one base away, and base qualities are not on file.

The sample's time point label is to be understood as: cells obtained before transplantation from donor or recipient. CD3+CD4+ and CD3+CD8+ populations were FACS-sorted from unstimulated pre-transplant donor and recipient cells taken from spleen or lymph nodes. At the junction V is shortened by 10 bases and J by 2 bases; bases outside the gene matches: 10. For CDR1 and CDR2, the germline V gene (reference sequence) lists MNHNY and SVGAGI. The CDR3 holds 14 amino acids from the cysteine to the phenylalanine. The DNA shown is the 42-base CDR3, in frame from base 1. Sequencing was performed on unstimulated CD4+ T cells sorted from spleen or lymph node cells, taken before transplant. The chain uses TRBV6-6 and TRBJ2-7, and TRBD1 matches 8 of the central bases. This TCR was recovered from a human donor who was the organ donor for an intestinal transplant. The base sequence is TGTGCCACCGCCCGGGACAGGTCGACCTACGAGCAGTACTTC. Translated, this is CATARDRSTYEQYF.